This T cell receptor (beta chain) was identified in a study of shared clonotypes between healthy human individuals (TCRdb year 2020). About the study as a whole: Two women and three men aged 18 to 49 years were included in the cohort. For each donor, three plates each were used for CD4 naive and CD4 memory, two plates were used for CD8 naive, and one plate was used for CD8 memory. Leukapheresis yielded between about 0.8 and 8.9 billion PBMCs per donor. To estimate repertoire size and how much clonotype sharing occurs between individuals, the study deeply sequenced the blood TCR repertoires of 4 to 6 healthy adults. To increase sequencing depth and limit assay-specific biases, different laboratories used diverse techniques to prepare libraries and sequence TCR repertoires.

V and J lose 8 bases and 5 bases, and a span of 8 bases separates them. The germline V gene (reference sequence) sets CDR1 to SEHNR and CDR2 to FQNEAQ. The CDR3 starts with the cysteine, ends with the phenylalanine, and has 11 residues. Only CDR3 DNA is held: 33 bases, read in frame from base 1. Overall results and qualifications from the work: Even with the large sequencing depth, rarefaction of the sorted-subset datasets indicated that sequencing was incomplete. The small number of donors limited the genetic and exposure-history diversity represented. Naive subsets generally had larger estimated clonotype richness than memory subsets did. Pairwise subsampling led to the expectation that sequencing depth would affect the degree of clonotype sharing among donors. Only blood was sampled, and tissue TCR repertoires likely differ from those in blood. Compared with non-shared clonotypes, the clonotypes found in all four sorted-subset donors had higher generation probabilities. Across a handful of donors, around 5.4% of naive CD4, roughly 3.5% of naive CD8, approximately 2.5% of memory CD4, and over 0.35% of memory CD8 clonotypes were shared.

Donors were healthy HIV-negative adults with no recently reported acute infections or vaccinations. Only Caucasian adults living in Nashville, Tennessee, USA were represented among the donors. CD4+ T cells were enriched by magnetic negative selection; naive cells were then positively selected on CD45RA, and the negative fraction formed the memory subset. Blood was obtained by leukapheresis, after which PBMCs were separated by Ficoll-Histopaque density gradient centrifugation and cryopreserved in liquid nitrogen vapor phase. Analytical flow cytometry was used to check the purity and quantity of every magnetically sorted T cell population. Genomic DNA was isolated from each sorted fraction and quantified by UV absorbance on a Nanodrop 2000c. About this clone: Its antigen target is currently unknown. Base-call qualities are not available, and no considerably larger clone is one nucleotide away.

Using the deep immunoSEQ assay, multiplex PCR amplified TCR CDR3 regions from genomic DNA. For each cell subset, the extracted genomic DNA was distributed evenly across all wells of several immunoSEQ 96-well plates, and each plate served as one replicate. For sorted subsets, each replicate PCR was loaded with about 0.2 ug genomic DNA, equivalent to 25,000 to 30,000 T cell genomes. The purified libraries were quantified using a Qubit 3.0 fluorometer, sized with a Bioanalyzer 2100, and then quantified again using the KAPA Library Quantification kit. Every immunoSEQ 96-well plate was sequenced on a dedicated single-read 150-cycle Illumina NextSeq 550 flow cell. On the study's bioinformatics: Because only junctional sequences without quality scores were contained in the immunoSEQ output, filtering matching that applied to full-length reads could not be performed. To assign V/J genes and CDR3, sequences were annotated against IMGT germline references using PyIR, a Python wrapper for IgBLAST v1.9. Reads with weak V/J assignments (E-value above 1e-6), missing CDR3, stop codons, out-of-frame junctions, or ambiguous translated residues were removed. A V3J clonotype was defined by an identical inferred V gene, J gene, and CDR3 amino acid sequence. Percentage overlap between repertoires was calculated by dividing the number of shared unique clonotypes by the size of the smaller repertoire. Repertoire richness was assessed with RTK rarefaction, the Chao1 estimator, and Recon v2.1 estimates of unobserved clonotypes. Generation probabilities for all TCRbeta clonotypes obtained by the gDNA method from four donors were computed using OLGA. The table was pulled from immuneACCESS by TCRdb, which kept in-frame rearrangements only. Such tables lose some clones; where checked, under half of the loss comes from unresolved V genes, and the rest has no known cause. That table supplies the V and J calls and clone size; D and trimming were determined from the DNA. Across this sample there are 1.6 million or so clones, with approximately 98.5% seen only once. Over 0.3% of the sample rests with the top ten.

The rearrangement combines TRBV7-9 with TRBJ2-3; a confident D gene designation cannot be given. Sequencing was performed on naive CD4+ T cells sorted from blood. The cell subset or site tag for this specimen amounts to: CD45RA+ positively selected. This sequence originates from a man in his thirties or forties in good health. The bases read TGTGCCAGCGCCTTAAAAGATACGCAGTATTTT. This translates into CASALKDTQYF.